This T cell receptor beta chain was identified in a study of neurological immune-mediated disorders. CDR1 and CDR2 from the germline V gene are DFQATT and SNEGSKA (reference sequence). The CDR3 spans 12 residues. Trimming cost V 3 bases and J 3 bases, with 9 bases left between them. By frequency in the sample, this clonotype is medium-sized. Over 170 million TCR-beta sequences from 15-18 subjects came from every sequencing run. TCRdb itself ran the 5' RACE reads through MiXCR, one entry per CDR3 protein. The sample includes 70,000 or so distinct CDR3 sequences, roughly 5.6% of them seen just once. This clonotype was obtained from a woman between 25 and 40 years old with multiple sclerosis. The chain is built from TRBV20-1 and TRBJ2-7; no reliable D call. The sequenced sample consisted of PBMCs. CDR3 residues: CSARLTIYEQYF. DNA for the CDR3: TGCAGTGCTAGGTTGACGATCTACGAGCAGTACTTC.